This T cell receptor beta chain was captured by sequencing in a study of T-cell memory formation after mild COVID-19. Study in general: TCR clusters showed largely donor specificity.

V shed 3 bases and J 8 bases; nucleotides not matched to a gene: 8. Germline-derived CDR1 and CDR2 are MNHNY and SVGAGI (reference sequence). This CDR3 has 16 residues. TCRdb re-derived calls from the 5' RACE reads in MiXCR, one entry per CDR3 protein. The repertoire holds roughly 100,000 distinct CDR3 sequences, with roughly an eighth as singletons. There are a few counts of this clonotype. Sequencing was carried out using PBMCs or a T cell subset sorted from them (not recorded which). This receptor was obtained from an adult woman who had mild COVID-19 (a few samples of this study predate the infection). Cell type and time point are not known. The rearrangement joins TRBV6-6 to TRBJ2-1; 12 bases match TRBD2. The CDR3 DNA sequence: TGTGCCAGCAGTTATTCCGGGACTAGCGGGTCCGATGAGCAGTTCTTC. Residues: CASSYSGTSGSDEQFF.